This TCR beta chain was identified during a study of response to subunit inactivated influenza vaccine. Regarding the study as a whole: The authors proposed limited new T cell recruitment per seasonal influenza vaccination.

As concerns this clonotype: Antigen unknown.

TCRdb itself ran the RT-PCR reads through MiXCR, one entry per CDR3 protein. Seen here are 600,000 to 850,000 distinct CDR3 sequences, about 14% observed once, and the top ten hold around 7.6%. Specimen: PBMCs from blood, collected roughly 2 weeks before vaccination. The TCR sequence derives from a man between 45 and 60 years old who received an inactivated influenza vaccine.

The chain's CDR3 is CASRRGQNSYEQYF. The CDR3 DNA reads TGTGCCAGCAGGAGAGGGCAGAACTCCTACGAGCAGTACTTC. The rearrangement uses TRBV6-1 and TRBJ2-7, with D possibly TRBD2 on 5 matching bases. Deletions cut 6 bases from V and 0 bases from J, with 12 bases between. This CDR3 has 14 residues. CDR1 and CDR2 (germline): MNHNS, SASEGT.